Shown below are 31 T cell receptor beta chains from a single sample sequenced in a study of cytomegalovirus exposure and HLA in healthy donors. Primers: 60 Vbeta forward and 13 Jbeta reverse. Assay: immunoSEQ multiplex PCR; the TCRdb copy retains only in-frame clones and omits some. The repertoire consists of 150,000 to 200,000 clones, with 80% occurring once and the leading ten covering around 7.2%. Sequencing was performed on PBMCs. These receptors all come from a man aged 25 to 45 in good health and CMV-seropositive.

J is TRBJ1-2 and V is TRBV5-4, with 10 bases identical to TRBD1. V was pared by 4 bases and J by 5 bases, with 8 bases of the junction left unmatched. Germline CDR1 reads SGHNT; CDR2 reads YYREEE (reference sequence). The CDR3 totals 15 residues. The CDR3: CASSPRTGGLYGYTF. CDR3 nucleotide sequence: TGTGCCAGCAGCCCCCGGACAGGGGGGCTATATGGCTACACCTTC.

This clone was counted only a few times. The junction shows a germline mismatch at one end, possibly a read error. The rearrangement links TRBV19 to TRBJ2-5, with 8 bases matching TRBD1. Germline CDR1 is LNHDA and CDR2 is SQIVND (reference sequence). This CDR3 spans 15 amino acids. In DNA, the CDR3 is TGTGCCAGCAGTAGGAAAACAGGGGGCCAAGAGACCCAGTACTTC. It specifies CASSRKTGGQETQYF.

To note about this clone: A junction end diverges from the germline sequence, so it may reflect a read error. The chain joins TRBV7-9 to TRBJ2-5, with D tentatively TRBD1 (6 bases). Gene TRBJ2-7 matches the end of the DNA better, so the J call may be wrong. Germline V gives CDR1 SEHNR, CDR2 FQNEAQ (reference sequence). This CDR3 is 15 amino acids long. The CDR3 DNA reads as TGTTCCAGCAGGCTTAGCACTGAGGGACACGGCGAGCAGTACTTC. It encodes CSSRLSTEGHGEQYF.

The V gene is TRBV7-2, the J gene TRBJ1-4; 7 bases agree with TRBD1. Germline values: CDR1 SGHTA, CDR2 FQGNSA. V was clipped by 5 bases and J by 5 bases; unmatched bases: 5. The CDR3 consists of 14 residues. This CDR3 reads CASSRGQPNEKLFF. The CDR3 nucleotides are TGTGCCAGCAGCCGGGGACAGCCGAATGAAAAACTGTTTTTT.

The chain is built from TRBV30 and TRBJ2-1; no definite D call. V lost 0 bases to trimming and J lost 0 bases, with 12 bases between them. CDR3 length: 16 residues. Per the germline V gene, CDR1 is GTSNPN and CDR2 is SVGIG (reference sequence). CDR3 loop: CAWSVKRISSYNEQFF. The CDR3 region has the DNA TGTGCCTGGAGTGTAAAAAGAATCAGCTCCTACAATGAGCAGTTCTTC.

The chain links TRBV7-9 to TRBJ1-2, with D unresolved. CDR3 length equals 14 residues. Germline values: CDR1 SEHNR, CDR2 FQNEAQ (reference sequence). The germline V and J ends were trimmed by 1 base and 4 bases, with 10 bases remaining between them. The CDR3 spells CASSLGVETYGYTF. As DNA, the CDR3 is TGTGCCAGCAGCTTAGGTGTAGAAACCTATGGCTACACCTTC.

There are a few counts of this clone. The gene calls are TRBV25-1 and TRBJ2-7; 8 nucleotides line up with TRBD2. J gave up 4 bases and V 2 bases, and 16 bases lay outside the gene matches. The CDR3 runs 18 residues. From germline, CDR1 is MGHDK and CDR2 SYGVNS. The CDR3 spells CASSELAGPDGEYYEQYF. CDR3 DNA: TGTGCCAGCAGTGAACTAGCGGGCCCGGATGGGGAATATTACGAGCAGTACTTC.

The rearrangement uses TRBV29-1 and TRBJ2-1; the match to TRBD2 covers 13 bases. The ends lost 0 bases at V and 7 bases at J; junction bases unmatched: 9. CDR1 and CDR2 (germline): SQVTM, ANQGSEA. The CDR3 runs 17 residues. CDR3 sequence (DNA): TGCAGCGTTGAAGATGGGACTAGCGGGATCCATCGGAATGAGCAGTTCTTC. It translates to CSVEDGTSGIHRNEQFF.

The chain uses TRBV30 and TRBJ1-1, with 9 positions matching TRBD1. The germline gives CDR1 GTSNPN, CDR2 SVGIG (reference sequence). J lost 1 base, V lost 7 bases, and 4 bases had no gene match. This CDR3 has 13 residues. The CDR3 DNA reads TGTGCCTTCGACAGGGGGGCGAACACTGAAGCTTTCTTT. It specifies CAFDRGANTEAFF.

Notes on this clone: Germline is not matched at one junction end, which may reflect a read error. This chain's CDR3 is CSSSSFTQDEQYF. The CDR3 nucleotides are TGTTCCAGCAGCTCGTTCACCCAGGACGAGCAGTACTTC. The chain is built from TRBV7-9 and TRBJ2-7; D ambiguous. Per germline, CDR1 SEHNR and CDR2 FQNEAQ (reference sequence). This CDR3 comprises 13 residues.

This chain uses TRBV18 with TRBJ2-7, with a tentative D call TRBD1 (6 bases). The CDR3 is 16 residues long. Germline-derived CDR1 and CDR2 are KGHSH and LQKENI. Deletions cut 0 bases from V and 1 base from J, with 13 bases between. This CDR3 reads CASSPPERGISYEQYF. The CDR3 DNA reads TGTGCCAGCTCACCACCGGAGAGGGGGATTTCCTACGAGCAGTACTTC.

The chain links TRBV7-9 to TRBJ2-5; TRBD2 is a possible D gene (5 bases). Germline assignment: CDR1 SEHNR and CDR2 FQNEAQ (reference sequence). This CDR3 spans 15 amino acids. V was trimmed by 5 bases and J by 5 bases, leaving 18 bases between them. This CDR3 reads CASSPPTGRRETQYF. CDR3 sequence (DNA): TGTGCCAGCAGCCCACCCACTGGACGGAGGGAGACCCAGTACTTC.

This chain uses TRBV5-6 with TRBJ2-5, with D perhaps TRBD1 (5 bases). The germline gives CDR1 SGHDT, CDR2 YYEEEE. The V end lost 0 bases, the J end lost 4 bases, and 7 bases lay between the germline ends. The CDR3 spans 13 residues. The CDR3 reads CASSLVGRETQYF. CDR3 in DNA: TGTGCCAGCAGCTTGGTGGGGCGAGAGACCCAGTACTTC. Full variable domain (outside the CDR3, taken from reference TRBV5-6 and TRBJ2-5): DAGVTQSPTHLIKTRGQQVTLRCSPKSGHDTVSWYQQALGQGPQFIFQYYEEEERQRGNFPDRFSGHQFPNYSSELNVNALLLGDSALYLCASSLVGRETQYFGPGTRLLVL.

This chain joins TRBV28 and TRBJ1-5; no definite D call. Per the germline V gene, CDR1 is MDHEN and CDR2 is SYDVKM. This CDR3 has 16 amino acids. Trimming removed 3 bases from V and 0 bases from J, with 12 bases in between. The CDR3 sequence: CASSFNSYYSNQPQHF. The DNA for the CDR3 is TGTGCCAGCAGTTTCAATTCCTATTATAGCAATCAGCCCCAGCATTTT. Full variable domain (outside the CDR3, taken from reference TRBV28 and TRBJ1-5): DVKVTQSSRYLVKRTGEKVFLECVQDMDHENMFWYRQDPGLGLRLIYFSYDVKMKEKGDIPEGYSVSREKKERFSLILESASTNQTSMYLCASSFNSYYSNQPQHFGDGTRLSIL.

The genes are TRBV25-1 and TRBJ1-2; D uncertain. From germline, CDR1 is MGHDK and CDR2 SYGVNS. V was clipped by 4 bases and J by 5 bases, with 14 bases between them. CDR3 length: 14 residues. The CDR3 sequence: CASSVNWGGYGYTF. CDR3 coding DNA: TGTGCCAGCAGTGTCAACTGGGGAGGGTATGGCTACACCTTC.

The chain links TRBV5-4 to TRBJ2-7; a weak D match, TRBD1 (5 bases). Germline values: CDR1 SGHNT, CDR2 YYREEE (reference sequence). Trimming cost V 0 bases and J 2 bases, with 6 bases left between them. The CDR3 contains 13 residues. The DNA for the CDR3 is TGTGCCAGCAGCTTGGGGGGCCCCTACGAGCAGTACTTC. Its translation: CASSLGGPYEQYF.

This clone occurred a few times. V usage is TRBV4-3 and J usage is TRBJ1-3, with TRBD1 matching 12 bases. Trimming at V came to 5 bases and at J to 3 bases, leaving 17 bases not matched to a gene. Germline values: CDR1 LGHNA, CDR2 YSLEER. The CDR3 extends over 20 amino acids. The CDR3 DNA follows: TGCGCCAGCAGCTTCGCAACCGGGACAGGGGGCCCTGGGGGTGGAAACACCATATATTTT. It specifies CASSFATGTGGPGGGNTIYF.

The chain couples TRBV7-8 to TRBJ2-2, with D possibly being TRBD1 (5 bases). Trimming took 5 bases from V and 0 from J, leaving 10 bases between them. CDR1 and CDR2 (germline): SGHVS, FQNEAQ. The length of the CDR3 is 15 residues. The CDR3 spells CASSQQGTNTGELFF. CDR3 nucleotide sequence: TGTGCCAGCAGCCAGCAGGGTACGAACACCGGGGAGCTGTTTTTT.

The chain employs TRBV2 and TRBJ2-5, with 11 bases that match TRBD2. CDR1 is SNHLY and CDR2 is FYNNEI in the germline V gene. The CDR3 length is 16 residues. The V segment lost 6 bases and the J segment 3 bases; nucleotides outside the gene matches: 9. CDR3: CASRGLAGGREETQYF. The CDR3 DNA follows: TGTGCCAGCAGGGGGTTAGCGGGGGGGCGGGAAGAGACCCAGTACTTC. Drawing the rest from reference TRBV2 and TRBJ2-5, the complete variable domain is EPEVTQTPSHQVTQMGQEVILRCVPISNHLYFYWYRQILGQKVEFLVSFYNNEISEKSEIFDDQFSVERPDGSNFTLKIRSTKLEDSAMYFCASRGLAGGREETQYFGPGTRLLVL.

The V gene is TRBV5-6, the J gene TRBJ1-2; maybe TRBD1 (6 bases). The CDR3 has 15 residues. With 0 bases removed from V and 4 bases from J, the gap between germline ends came to 13 bases. Germline-derived CDR1 and CDR2 are SGHDT and YYEEEE. CDR3 nucleotide sequence: TGTGCCAGCAGCTTGGGCAGGGGAGAGAGCTATGGCTACACCTTC. This sequence encodes CASSLGRGESYGYTF.

The J gene is TRBJ1-1, the V gene TRBV7-2, with 8 bases identical to TRBD1. The trim removed 2 bases at V and 1 base at J, leaving 6 bases unmatched. The length of the CDR3 is 16 residues. Germline-derived CDR1 and CDR2 are SGHTA and FQGNSA. The CDR3 region is CASSLQGAGRNTEAFF. The CDR3 bases are TGTGCCAGCAGCTTACAGGGGGCTGGGCGGAACACTGAAGCTTTCTTT.

The J gene is TRBJ2-3, the V gene TRBV15, with D perhaps matching TRBD1 (5 bases). Germline CDR1 and CDR2: LNHNV and YYDKDF (reference sequence). The length of the CDR3 is 16 residues. The germline V and J ends were trimmed by 3 bases and 0 bases, with 13 bases remaining between them. The CDR3 here is CATSSKTATSTDTQYF. The CDR3 DNA reads TGTGCCACCAGCAGTAAGACAGCTACTAGCACAGATACGCAGTATTTT.

The chain couples TRBV4-1 to TRBJ2-3, with TRBD2 matching 7 bases. CDR1 and CDR2 (germline): MGHRA, YSYEKL. CDR3 length: 16 residues. V lost 5 bases to trimming and J lost 1 base; unmatched junction nucleotides: 9. The CDR3 region has the DNA TGCGCCAGCAGCGATCGAGCTAGCGGAGGCACAGATACGCAGTATTTT. This translates into CASSDRASGGTDTQYF.

This chain uses TRBV6-5 with TRBJ2-7, with 9 bases aligning to TRBD2. The CDR3 is 16 amino acids. Germline V CDR1 and CDR2: MNHEY, SVGAGI. Trimming at V came to 0 bases and at J to 2 bases, leaving 5 bases not matched to a gene. In DNA form, the CDR3 reads TGTGCCAGCAGTTACTCGGCGACTAGCGGACCCTACGAGCAGTACTTC. It encodes CASSYSATSGPYEQYF.

This clone has a handful of counts. V and J are TRBV7-3 and TRBJ2-3; 7 bases are shared with TRBD2. Trimming removed 5 bases from V and 2 bases from J; junction bases left unmatched: 10. Germline CDR1 SGHTA, CDR2 FQGTGA. The CDR3 loop spans 16 amino acids. CDR3 amino acids: CASSHLGEGLTDTQYF. The CDR3, as DNA: TGTGCCAGCAGCCACTTGGGGGAGGGCCTCACAGATACGCAGTATTTT.

The chain combines TRBV4-3 with TRBJ1-1; TRBD1 agrees at 7 bases. Germline assignment: CDR1 LGHNA and CDR2 YSLEER. With 1 base clipped from V and 0 bases from J, the junction kept 2 bases outside the gene matches. CDR3 length: 15 amino acids. The CDR3 DNA is TGCGCCAGCAGCCAAGGGGACAGCGTGAACACTGAAGCTTTCTTT. This sequence encodes CASSQGDSVNTEAFF.

V gene TRBV5-4 combines with J gene TRBJ2-5; D is unresolved. The end of the DNA is better explained by TRBJ2-7, so the J call may be wrong. CDR3 length: 15 residues. CDR1 is SGHNT and CDR2 is YYREEE in the germline V gene (reference sequence). In DNA form, the CDR3 reads TGTGCCAGCAGCTTGGACAGCCTAATCTCCTACGAGCAGTACTTC. This gives the protein CASSLDSLISYEQYF.

Here the CDR3 reads CASSEAWQGVGEAFF. Written as DNA, the CDR3 is TGTGCCAGCAGTGAAGCGTGGCAGGGGGTGGGTGAAGCTTTCTTT. The chain uses TRBV6-1 and TRBJ1-1, with TRBD1 matching 7 bases. CDR3 length: 15 amino acids. The trim removed 0 bases at V and 7 bases at J, leaving 8 bases unmatched. Germline V gives CDR1 MNHNS, CDR2 SASEGT.

The chain recombines TRBV27 with TRBJ2-1; 9 nucleotides match TRBD1. CDR1 is MNHEY, CDR2 SMNVEV, per germline (reference sequence). This CDR3 has 14 residues. The V gene end was trimmed by 9 bases and the J gene end by 6 bases; junction bases not matched to a gene: 9. Here the CDR3 DNA reads TGTGCCAGTTGGACAGGGGTGCCTGGCAATGAGCAGTTCTTC. Translating it yields CASWTGVPGNEQFF.

V gene TRBV19 combines with J gene TRBJ2-1, with 12 bases that match TRBD2. This CDR3 is 15 amino acids long. The J segment lost 7 bases and the V segment lost 1 base, leaving 2 bases of the junction unmatched. Per the germline V gene, CDR1 is LNHDA and CDR2 is SQIVND (reference sequence). This chain's CDR3 is CASSIGLAGVNEQFF. As DNA, the CDR3 is TGTGCCAGTAGTATAGGACTAGCGGGAGTGAATGAGCAGTTCTTC. Full variable domain (missing parts from reference TRBV19 and TRBJ2-1): DGGITQSPKYLFRKEGQNVTLSCEQNLNHDAMYWYRQDPGQGLRLIYYSQIVNDFQKGDIAEGYSVSREKKESFPLTVTSAQKNPTAFYLCASSIGLAGVNEQFFGPGTRLTVL.

The J gene is TRBJ2-2, the V gene TRBV5-6; D is unclear. Germline V lookup: CDR1 SGHDT, CDR2 YYEEEE. The germline V and J ends were trimmed by 1 base and 7 bases, with 8 bases remaining between them. The CDR3 totals 13 residues. CDR3 sequence reads: CASSLYAVGELFF. The CDR3 nucleotides read TGTGCCAGCAGCTTGTACGCGGTCGGGGAGCTGTTTTTT.